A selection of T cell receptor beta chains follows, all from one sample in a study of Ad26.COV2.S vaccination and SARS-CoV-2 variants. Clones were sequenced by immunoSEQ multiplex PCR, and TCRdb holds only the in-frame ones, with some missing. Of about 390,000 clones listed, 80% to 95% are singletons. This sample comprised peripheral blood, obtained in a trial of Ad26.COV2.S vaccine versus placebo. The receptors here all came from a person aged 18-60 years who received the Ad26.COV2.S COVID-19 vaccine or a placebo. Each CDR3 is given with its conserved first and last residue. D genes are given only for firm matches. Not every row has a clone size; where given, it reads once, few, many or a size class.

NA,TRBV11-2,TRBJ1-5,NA,CASSSGTINQPQHF,TGTGCCAGCAGCTCAGGGACAATCAATCAGCCCCAGCATTTT
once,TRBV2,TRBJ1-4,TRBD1,CASSGQGRATNEKLFF,TGTGCCAGCAGTGGACAGGGGAGGGCAACTAATGAAAAACTGTTTTTT
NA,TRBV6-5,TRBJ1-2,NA,CASSYWGGSASYTF,TGTGCCAGCAGTTATTGGGGGGGTTCTGCTAGCTACACCTTC
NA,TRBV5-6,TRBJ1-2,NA,CASSLRRSHYGYTF,TGTGCCAGCAGCTTGCGCCGCAGCCACTATGGCTACACCTTC
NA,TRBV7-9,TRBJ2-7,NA,CASSVREVEQYF,TGTGCCAGCAGCGTAAGGGAAGTCGAGCAGTACTTC
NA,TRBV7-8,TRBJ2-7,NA,CASSLLSYYEQYF,TGTGCCAGCAGCTTATTGTCGTACTACGAGCAGTACTTC
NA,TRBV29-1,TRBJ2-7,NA,CSAHEGYEQYF,TGCAGCGCCCATGAGGGATACGAGCAGTACTTC
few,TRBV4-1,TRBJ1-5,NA,CASSQELRQPQHF,TGCGCCAGCAGCCAAGAATTGAGGCAGCCCCAGCATTTT
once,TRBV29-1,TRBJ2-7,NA,CSVVSGPYEQYF,TGCAGCGTTGTCTCAGGCCCCTACGAGCAGTACTTC
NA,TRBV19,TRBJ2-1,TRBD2,CASKMWFSGGGKDNEQFF,TGTGCCAGTAAAATGTGGTTTAGCGGGGGCGGGAAAGACAATGAGCAGTTCTTC
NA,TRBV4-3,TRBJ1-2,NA,CASSQVENYGYTF,TGCGCCAGCAGCCAAGTAGAAAACTATGGCTACACCTTC
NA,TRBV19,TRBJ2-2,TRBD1,CASSIGQGFATGELFF,TGTGCCAGTAGTATAGGACAGGGGTTCGCCACCGGGGAGCTGTTTTTT
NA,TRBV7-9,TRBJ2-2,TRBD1,CASSLASGTVETGELFF,TGTGCCAGCAGCTTAGCCTCAGGGACAGTAGAAACCGGGGAGCTGTTTTTT
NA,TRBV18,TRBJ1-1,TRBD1,CASSRDSSAFF,TGTGCCAGCTCGCGGGACAGTTCGGCTTTCTTT
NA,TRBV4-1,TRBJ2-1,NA,CASSQGGGYEQFF,TGCGCCAGCAGCCAAGGTGGCGGGTATGAGCAGTTCTTC
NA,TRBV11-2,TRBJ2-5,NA,CASSSNRVETQYF,TGTGCCAGCAGCTCGAACAGGGTTGAGACCCAGTACTTC
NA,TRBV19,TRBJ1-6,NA,CASTQRGSYNSPLHF,TGTGCCAGTACCCAAAGGGGCTCCTATAATTCACCCCTCCACTTT
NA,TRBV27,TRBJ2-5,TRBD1,CASSLHARDRVVETQYF,TGTGCCAGCAGTTTACATGCCCGGGACAGGGTTGTAGAGACCCAGTACTTC
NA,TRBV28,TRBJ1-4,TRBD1,CASSLAEGAANEKLFF,TGTGCCAGCAGTTTAGCGGAGGGGGCGGCTAATGAAAAACTGTTTTTT
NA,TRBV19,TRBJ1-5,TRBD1,CASSRDRGHNQPQHF,TGTGCCAGTAGCAGAGACAGGGGGCACAATCAGCCCCAGCATTTT
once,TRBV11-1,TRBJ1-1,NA,CASSATGANTEAFF,TGTGCCAGCAGCGCGACAGGAGCGAACACTGAAGCTTTCTTT
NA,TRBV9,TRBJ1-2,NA,CASSFDSGFGENYGYTF,TGTGCCAGCAGCTTCGACTCAGGGTTCGGCGAAAACTATGGCTACACCTTC
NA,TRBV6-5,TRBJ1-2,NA,CASSYSIRNYGYTF,TGTGCCAGCAGTTACTCGATTCGGAACTATGGCTACACCTTC
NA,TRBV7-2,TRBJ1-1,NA,CASSLVAVWGQNTEAFF,TGTGCCAGCAGCTTAGTAGCTGTCTGGGGTCAGAACACTGAAGCTTTCTTT
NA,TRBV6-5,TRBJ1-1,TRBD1,CASSSKQGMNTEAFF,TGTGCCAGCAGTTCAAAACAGGGGATGAACACTGAAGCTTTCTTT
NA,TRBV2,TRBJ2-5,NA,CASMANSQETQYF,TGTGCCAGCATGGCAAACTCCCAAGAGACCCAGTACTTC
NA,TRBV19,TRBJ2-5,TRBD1,CASSRGQTQETQYF,TGTGCCAGCAGCAGGGGACAGACACAAGAGACCCAGTACTTC
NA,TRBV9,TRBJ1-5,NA,CASSVGSSNQPQHF,TGTGCCAGCAGCGTAGGGAGTAGCAATCAGCCCCAGCATTTT
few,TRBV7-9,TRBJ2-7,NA,CASSSRGGRGRSEQYF,TGTGCCAGCAGCTCCCGTGGAGGCCGAGGGCGGTCCGAGCAGTACTTC
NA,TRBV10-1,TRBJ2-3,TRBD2,CASNVPPGLAGFRSDTQYF,TGCGCCAGCAATGTACCTCCGGGACTAGCGGGGTTCCGCTCCGATACGCAGTATTTT
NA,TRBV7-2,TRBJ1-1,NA,CASSLGRDSQHMNTEAFF,TGTGCCAGCAGCTTAGGAAGAGACTCCCAACACATGAACACTGAAGCTTTCTTT
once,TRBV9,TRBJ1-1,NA,CASSANRVGDTEAFF,TGTGCCAGCAGCGCCAACAGGGTTGGAGACACTGAAGCTTTCTTT
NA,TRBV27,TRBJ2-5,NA,CASSLSRDEETQYF,TGTGCCAGCAGTTTATCCAGAGACGAAGAGACCCAGTACTTC
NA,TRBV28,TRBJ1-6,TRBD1,CASRDSFYNSPLHF,TGTGCCAGCCGGGACAGTTTCTATAATTCACCCCTCCACTTT
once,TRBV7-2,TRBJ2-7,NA,CASSNSAYEQYF,TGTGCCAGCAGCAATAGCGCCTACGAGCAGTACTTC
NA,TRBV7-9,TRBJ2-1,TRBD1,CASSPSTGVHYNEQFF,TGTGCCAGCAGCCCATCGACAGGGGTTCACTACAATGAGCAGTTCTTC
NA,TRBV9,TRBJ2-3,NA,CASSVVLAGTDTQYF,TGTGCCAGCAGCGTAGTTTTAGCAGGAACAGATACGCAGTATTTT
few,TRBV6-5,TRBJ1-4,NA,CASSRAHFEKLFF,TGTGCCAGCAGCCGGGCCCATTTTGAAAAACTGTTTTTT
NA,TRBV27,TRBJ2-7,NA,CASSFRTDRAYEQYF,TGTGCCAGCAGTTTCAGGACCGACCGAGCCTACGAGCAGTACTTC
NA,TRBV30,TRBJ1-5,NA,CAWSDGGLQPQHF,TGTGCCTGGAGCGACGGCGGTCTTCAGCCCCAGCATTTT
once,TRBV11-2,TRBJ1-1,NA,CASSPEGRMNTEAFF,TGTGCCAGCAGCCCCGAGGGACGGATGAACACTGAAGCTTTCTTT
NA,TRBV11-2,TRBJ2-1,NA,CASSLHGGVGYNEQFF,TGTGCCAGCAGCCTTCACGGGGGCGTTGGTTACAATGAGCAGTTCTTC
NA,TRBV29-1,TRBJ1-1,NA,CSVEDTSFQAFF,TGCAGCGTTGAAGACACATCTTTTCAAGCTTTCTTT
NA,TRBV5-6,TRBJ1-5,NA,CASSWGPGVNQPQHF,TGTGCCAGCAGCTGGGGCCCGGGGGTCAATCAGCCCCAGCATTTT
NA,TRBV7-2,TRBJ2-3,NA,CASSLGSVATDTQYF,TGTGCCAGCAGCTTAGGGAGCGTGGCTACAGATACGCAGTATTTT
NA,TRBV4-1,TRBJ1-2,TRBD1,CASNPGQTNYGYTF,TGCGCCAGTAACCCGGGACAGACTAACTATGGCTACACCTTC
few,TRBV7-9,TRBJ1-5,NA,CASSLENQPQHF,TGTGCCAGCAGCTTAGAGAATCAGCCCCAGCATTTT
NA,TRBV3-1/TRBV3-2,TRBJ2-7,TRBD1,CASSQDGQGREQYF,TGTGCCAGCAGCCAAGATGGACAGGGTCGCGAGCAGTACTTC
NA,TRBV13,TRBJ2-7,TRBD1,CASSLGRGYEQYF,TGTGCCAGCAGCTTGGGCAGGGGGTACGAGCAGTACTTC
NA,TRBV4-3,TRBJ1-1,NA,CASSQGLRPLNTEAFF,TGCGCCAGCAGCCAAGGCCTGCGACCTTTGAACACTGAAGCTTTCTTT
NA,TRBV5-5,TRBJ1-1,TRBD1,CASSPTGGNTEAFF,TGTGCCAGCAGCCCGACAGGGGGGAACACTGAAGCTTTCTTT
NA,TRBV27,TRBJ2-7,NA,CASSPRDGYEQYF,TGTGCCAGCAGTCCCCGGGACGGCTACGAGCAGTACTTC
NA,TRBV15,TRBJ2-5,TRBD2,CATSTTGTSGSNF,TGTGCCACCAGCACCACCGGGACTAGCGGGAGCAACTTC
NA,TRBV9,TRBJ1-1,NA,CASSVSGSGSTFF,TGTGCCAGCAGCGTATCCGGTTCAGGATCTACTTTCTTT
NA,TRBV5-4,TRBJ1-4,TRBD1,CASSTGGTKTTNEKLFF,TGTGCCAGCAGCACAGGGGGTACAAAGACAACTAATGAAAAACTGTTTTTT